Detailed here is one T cell receptor beta chain. Its specificity is not known. Healthy individuals who donated bone marrow served as the donors. This sample was included in a study of cytomegalovirus exposure and HLA in healthy donors. Study-wide results and limits: Testing in vitro showed a few CMV-associated chains specific for CMV antigens. Later analysis demonstrated an association between a missense DCLRE1C variant and TCR beta V- and J-gene trimming. Later, TCR association rates were found to vary by HLA locus, highest for DRB1 and lowest for HLA-C.

It was with 60 Vbeta and 13 Jbeta primers that the PCR ran. Method: immunoSEQ multiplex PCR; TCRdb's copy keeps in-frame clones and lacks some. Of about 130,000 clones listed, about 78% are singletons. Germline V gene lookup returns CDR1 MNHNS and CDR2 SASEGT. The CDR3 covers 17 residues. The V and J ends lost 4 bases and 4 bases, in that order; junction bases with no gene match: 14. V gene TRBV6-1 combines with J gene TRBJ2-5; 8 nucleotides line up with TRBD2. The sequence was obtained from a human donor in good health. The sequencing sample was made of PBMCs. The CDR3 region is CASSGARERGRIETQYF. Written as DNA, the CDR3 is TGTGCCAGCAGTGGGGCAAGGGAGCGGGGGAGGATAGAGACCCAGTACTTC.